This T cell receptor (beta chain) is from a study of T-cell memory formation after mild COVID-19. Points on this clonotype: Its cognate antigen is unknown.

V lost 6 bases to trimming and J lost 8 bases; unmatched junction nucleotides: 7. There are 14 residues in the CDR3. CDR1 and CDR2 from the germline V gene are MDHEN and SYDVKM. TCRdb fed the 5' RACE reads into MiXCR, producing one record per CDR3 protein. The sample includes about 610,000 distinct CDR3 sequences, about 18% of them seen just once. Study-wide results and limits: Cross-reactive memory appears to have joined, as suggested by some responding clones showing up in pre-infection memory. Chiefly within CM and EM were the contracting CD4+ clones; CD8+ ones were within EMRA.

The specimen was PBMCs or a T cell subset sorted from them (not recorded which). This clonotype was sampled from an adult woman who had mild COVID-19 (a few samples of this study predate the infection). Cell type and time point are not known. The chain couples TRBV28 to TRBJ1-2; 12 bases match TRBD1. CDR3 loop: CASSLGGTGGGYTF. The CDR3 DNA sequence: TGTGCCAGCAGCCTGGGGGGGACAGGGGGCGGCTACACCTTC.